This T cell receptor (beta chain) was recovered during a study of T-cell memory formation after mild COVID-19. Points from the study as a whole: Clones that contracted clustered mainly in CM and EM if CD4+ and in EMRA if CD8+.

A remark on this clonotype: What it recognizes is unknown.

Germline CDR1 reads SGHRS; CDR2 reads YFSETQ. The length of the CDR3 is 13 residues. V gave up 1 base and J gave up 4 bases, with 6 bases separating them. TCRdb itself ran the 5' RACE reads through MiXCR, one entry per CDR3 protein. The data hold 250,000 to 350,000 distinct CDR3 sequences, with more than 15% observed a single time. The receptor was derived from a man between 18 and 29 years old who had mild COVID-19 (a few samples of this study predate the infection). Cell type and time point are not known. Input material: PBMCs or a T cell subset sorted from them (not recorded which). V and J are TRBV5-1 and TRBJ2-1, with D uncertain. DNA for the CDR3: TGCGCCAGCAGCTTGTACAGTTACAATGAGCAGTTCTTC. Amino acids: CASSLYSYNEQFF.